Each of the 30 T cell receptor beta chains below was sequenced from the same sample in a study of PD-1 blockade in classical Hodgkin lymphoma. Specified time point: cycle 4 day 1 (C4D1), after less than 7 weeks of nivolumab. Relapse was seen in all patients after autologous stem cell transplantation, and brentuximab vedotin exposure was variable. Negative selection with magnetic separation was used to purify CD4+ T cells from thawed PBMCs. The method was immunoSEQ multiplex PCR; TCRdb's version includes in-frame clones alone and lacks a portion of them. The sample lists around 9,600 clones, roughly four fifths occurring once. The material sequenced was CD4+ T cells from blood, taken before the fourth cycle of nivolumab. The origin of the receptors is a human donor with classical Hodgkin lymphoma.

CDR3 in DNA: TGTGCCAGCACTTCGGGACAGAACTACGAGCAGTACTTC. The encoded protein is CASTSGQNYEQYF. The rearrangement uses TRBV2 and TRBJ2-7; 7 positions match TRBD1. J was trimmed by 3 bases and V by 7 bases; bases with no gene match: 6. Per the germline V gene, CDR1 is SNHLY and CDR2 is FYNNEI. This CDR3 comprises 13 residues.

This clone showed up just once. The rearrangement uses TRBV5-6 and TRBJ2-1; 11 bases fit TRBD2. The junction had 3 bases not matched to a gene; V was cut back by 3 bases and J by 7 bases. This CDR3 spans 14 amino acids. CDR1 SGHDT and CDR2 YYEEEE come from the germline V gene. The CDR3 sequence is CASSSGLAVNEQFF. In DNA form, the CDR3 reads TGTGCCAGCAGCTCGGGACTAGCGGTGAATGAGCAGTTCTTC.

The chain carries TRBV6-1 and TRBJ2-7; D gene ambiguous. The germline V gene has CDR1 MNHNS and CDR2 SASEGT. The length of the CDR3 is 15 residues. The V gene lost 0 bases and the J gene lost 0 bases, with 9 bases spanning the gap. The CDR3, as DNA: TGTGCCAGCAGTGAAGCATCATTCGGCTCCTACGAGCAGTACGTC. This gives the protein CASSEASFGSYEQYV.

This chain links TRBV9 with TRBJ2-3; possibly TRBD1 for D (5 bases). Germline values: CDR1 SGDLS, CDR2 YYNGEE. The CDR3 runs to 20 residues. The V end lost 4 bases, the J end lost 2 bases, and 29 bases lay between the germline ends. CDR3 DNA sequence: TGTGCCAGCAGCAGCGCCAGAAGATTGGGGCTCACGACCTTCACAGATACGCAGTATTTT. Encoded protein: CASSSARRLGLTTFTDTQYF.

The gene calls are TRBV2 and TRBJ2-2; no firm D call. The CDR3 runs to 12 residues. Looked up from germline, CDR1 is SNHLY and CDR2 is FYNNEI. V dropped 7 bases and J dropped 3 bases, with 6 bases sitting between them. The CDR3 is CASKIYTGELFF. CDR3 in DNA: TGTGCCAGCAAGATTTACACCGGGGAGCTGTTTTTT. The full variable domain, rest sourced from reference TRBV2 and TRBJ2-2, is EPEVTQTPSHQVTQMGQEVILRCVPISNHLYFYWYRQILGQKVEFLVSFYNNEISEKSEIFDDQFSVERPDGSNFTLKIRSTKLEDSAMYFCASKIYTGELFFGEGSRLTVL.

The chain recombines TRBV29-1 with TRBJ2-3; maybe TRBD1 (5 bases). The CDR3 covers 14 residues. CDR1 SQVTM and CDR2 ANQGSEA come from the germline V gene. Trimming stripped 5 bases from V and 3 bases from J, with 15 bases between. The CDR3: CSVPPQGRTDTQYF. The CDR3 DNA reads TGCAGCGTTCCCCCCCAGGGTCGGACAGATACGCAGTATTTT.

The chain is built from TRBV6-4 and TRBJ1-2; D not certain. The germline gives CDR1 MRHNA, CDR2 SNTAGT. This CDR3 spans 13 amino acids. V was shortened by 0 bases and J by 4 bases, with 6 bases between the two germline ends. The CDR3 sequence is CASSDSRVYGYTF. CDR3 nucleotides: TGTGCCAGCAGTGACTCACGGGTCTATGGCTACACCTTC.

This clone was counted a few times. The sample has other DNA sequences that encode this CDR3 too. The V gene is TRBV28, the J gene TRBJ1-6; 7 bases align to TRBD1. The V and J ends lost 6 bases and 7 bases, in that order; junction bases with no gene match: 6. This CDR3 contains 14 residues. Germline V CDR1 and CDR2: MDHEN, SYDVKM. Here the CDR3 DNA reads TGTGCCAGCAGCCCCGACAGGGTGAATTCACCCCTCCACTTT. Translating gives CASSPDRVNSPLHF.

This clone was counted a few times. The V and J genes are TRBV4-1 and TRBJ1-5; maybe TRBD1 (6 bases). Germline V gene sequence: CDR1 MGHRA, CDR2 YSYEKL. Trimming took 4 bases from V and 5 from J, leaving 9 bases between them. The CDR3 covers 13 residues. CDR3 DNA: TGCGCCAGCAGCCGACAGGCGGATCAGCCCCAGCATTTT. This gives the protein CASSRQADQPQHF.

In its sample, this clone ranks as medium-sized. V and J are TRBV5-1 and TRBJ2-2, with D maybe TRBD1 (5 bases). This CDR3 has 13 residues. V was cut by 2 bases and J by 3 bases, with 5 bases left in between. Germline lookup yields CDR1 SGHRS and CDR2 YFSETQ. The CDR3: CASSLGDTGELFF. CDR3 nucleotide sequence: TGCGCCAGCAGCTTAGGGGACACCGGGGAGCTGTTTTTT.

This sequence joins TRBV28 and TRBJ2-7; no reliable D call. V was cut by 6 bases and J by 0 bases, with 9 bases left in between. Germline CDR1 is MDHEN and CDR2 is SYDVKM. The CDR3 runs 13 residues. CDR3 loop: CASRVGSSYEQYF. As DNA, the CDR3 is TGTGCCAGCAGGGTGGGCAGCTCCTACGAGCAGTACTTC.

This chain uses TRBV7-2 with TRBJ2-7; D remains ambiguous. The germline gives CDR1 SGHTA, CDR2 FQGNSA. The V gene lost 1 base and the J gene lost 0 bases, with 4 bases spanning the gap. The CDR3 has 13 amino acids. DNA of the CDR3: TGTGCCAGCAGCTTAGGACTCTCCTACGAGCAGTACTTC. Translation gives CASSLGLSYEQYF.

For the CDR3, the DNA is TGTGCCAGCAGCTTAGTGAGGGGACCCCTAAAAGAGACCCAGTACTTC. It translates to CASSLVRGPLKETQYF. The gene calls are TRBV7-9 and TRBJ2-5; TRBD1 or TRBD2 may be the D gene (5 bases each). The CDR3 is made up of 16 amino acids. The V end lost 1 base, the J end lost 3 bases, and 15 bases lay between the germline ends. CDR1 is SEHNR, CDR2 FQNEAQ, per germline (reference sequence).

This chain's CDR3 is CSASTGTAKAFF. The CDR3 DNA is TGCAGCGCCAGTACTGGGACTGCAAAAGCTTTCTTT. J is TRBJ1-1 and V is TRBV29-1; possible D gene TRBD1, 5 bases. The length of the CDR3 is 12 residues. Germline CDR1 and CDR2: SQVTM and ANQGSEA. V was cut by 7 bases and J by 9 bases, with 18 bases left in between.

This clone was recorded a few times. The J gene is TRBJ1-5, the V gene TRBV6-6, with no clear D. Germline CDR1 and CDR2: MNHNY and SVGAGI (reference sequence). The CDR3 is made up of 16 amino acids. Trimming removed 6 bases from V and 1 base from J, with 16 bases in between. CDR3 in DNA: TGTGCCAGCAGCCCCAATCCCAGGTTGAGCAATCAGCCCCAGCATTTT. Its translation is CASSPNPRLSNQPQHF.

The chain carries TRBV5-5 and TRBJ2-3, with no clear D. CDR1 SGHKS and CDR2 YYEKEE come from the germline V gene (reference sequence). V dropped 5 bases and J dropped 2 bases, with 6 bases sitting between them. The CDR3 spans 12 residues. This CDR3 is CASSYDTDTQYF. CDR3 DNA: TGTGCCAGCAGTTACGACACAGATACGCAGTATTTT.

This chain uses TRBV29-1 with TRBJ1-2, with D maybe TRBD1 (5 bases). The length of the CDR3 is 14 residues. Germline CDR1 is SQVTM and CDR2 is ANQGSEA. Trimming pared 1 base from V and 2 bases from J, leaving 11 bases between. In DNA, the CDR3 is TGCAGCGTTGAAGTTCGCGAGGGGAACTATGGCTACACCTTC. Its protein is CSVEVREGNYGYTF.

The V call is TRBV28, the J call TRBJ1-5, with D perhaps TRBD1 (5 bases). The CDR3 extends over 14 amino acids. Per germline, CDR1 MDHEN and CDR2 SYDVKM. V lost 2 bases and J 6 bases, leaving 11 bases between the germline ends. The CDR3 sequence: CASSLTGGGQPQHF. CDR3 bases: TGTGCCAGCAGTTTAACGGGTGGGGGTCAGCCCCAGCATTTT.

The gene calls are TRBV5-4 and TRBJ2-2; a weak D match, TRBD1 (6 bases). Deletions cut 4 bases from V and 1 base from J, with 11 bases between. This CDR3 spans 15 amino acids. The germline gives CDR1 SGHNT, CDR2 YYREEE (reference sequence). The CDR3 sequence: CASSTRTENTGELFF. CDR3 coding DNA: TGTGCCAGCAGCACCCGGACAGAGAACACCGGGGAGCTGTTTTTT.

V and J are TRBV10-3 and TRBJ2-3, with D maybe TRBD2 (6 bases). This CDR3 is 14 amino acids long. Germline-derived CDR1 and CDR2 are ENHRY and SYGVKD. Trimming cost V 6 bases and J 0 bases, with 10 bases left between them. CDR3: CAISRGTSTDTQYF. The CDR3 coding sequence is TGTGCCATCAGCCGGGGGACTAGCACAGATACGCAGTATTTT.

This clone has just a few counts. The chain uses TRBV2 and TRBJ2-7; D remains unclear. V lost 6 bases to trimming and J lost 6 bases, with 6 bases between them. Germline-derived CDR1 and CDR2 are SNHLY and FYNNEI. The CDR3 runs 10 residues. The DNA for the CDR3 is TGTGCCAGCAGCTACAGCGAGCAGTACGTC. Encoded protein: CASSYSEQYV.

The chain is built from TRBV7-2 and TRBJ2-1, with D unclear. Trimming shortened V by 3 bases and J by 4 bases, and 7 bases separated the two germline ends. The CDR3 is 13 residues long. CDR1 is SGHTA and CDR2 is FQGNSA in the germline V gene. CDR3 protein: CASSFVQYNEQFF. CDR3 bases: TGTGCCAGCAGCTTCGTACAGTACAATGAGCAGTTCTTC.

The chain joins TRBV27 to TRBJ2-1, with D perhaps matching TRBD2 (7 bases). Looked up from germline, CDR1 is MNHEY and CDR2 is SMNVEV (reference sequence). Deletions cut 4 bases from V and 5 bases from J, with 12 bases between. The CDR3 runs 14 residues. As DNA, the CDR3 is TGTGCCAGCAGTTACGGGGGGCACGACAATGAGCAGTTCTTC. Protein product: CASSYGGHDNEQFF.

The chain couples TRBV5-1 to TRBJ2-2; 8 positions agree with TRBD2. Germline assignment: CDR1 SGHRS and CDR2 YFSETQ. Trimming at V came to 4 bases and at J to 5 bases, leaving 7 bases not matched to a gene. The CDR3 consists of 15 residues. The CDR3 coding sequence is TGCGCCAGCAGCCCCGGGGGGGCCAGAACCGGGGAGCTGTTTTTT. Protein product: CASSPGGARTGELFF.

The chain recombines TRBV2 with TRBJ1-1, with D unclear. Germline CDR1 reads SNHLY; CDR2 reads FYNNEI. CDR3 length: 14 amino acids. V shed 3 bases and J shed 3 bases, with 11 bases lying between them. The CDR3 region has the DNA TGTGCCAGCAGTGACGATCAAACTTACACTGAAGCTTTCTTT. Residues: CASSDDQTYTEAFF.

CDR3 sequence: CASSSPTSSGNTIYF. The CDR3 coding sequence is TGTGCCAGCAGTTCTCCGACTAGCTCTGGAAACACCATATATTTT. The genes are TRBV28 and TRBJ1-3; D not resolved. Germline V gives CDR1 MDHEN, CDR2 SYDVKM. Trimming cost V 4 bases and J 0 bases, with 10 bases left between them. CDR3 length: 15 residues. Full variable domain (outside the CDR3, taken from reference TRBV28 and TRBJ1-3): DVKVTQSSRYLVKRTGEKVFLECVQDMDHENMFWYRQDPGLGLRLIYFSYDVKMKEKGDIPEGYSVSREKKERFSLILESASTNQTSMYLCASSSPTSSGNTIYFGEGSWLTVV.

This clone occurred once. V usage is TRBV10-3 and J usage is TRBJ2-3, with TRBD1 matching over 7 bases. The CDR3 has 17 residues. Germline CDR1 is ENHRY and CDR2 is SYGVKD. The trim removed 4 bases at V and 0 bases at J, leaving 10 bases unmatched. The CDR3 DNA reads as TGTGCCATCAGTGCTACAGGGGTAGGGATGAGCACAGATACGCAGTATTTT. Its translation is CAISATGVGMSTDTQYF.

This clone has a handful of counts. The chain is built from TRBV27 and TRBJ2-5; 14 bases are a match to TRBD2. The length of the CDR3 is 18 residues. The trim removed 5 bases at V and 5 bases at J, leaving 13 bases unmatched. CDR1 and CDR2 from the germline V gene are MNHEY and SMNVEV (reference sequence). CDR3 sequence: CASSPWTSGGLPIETQYF. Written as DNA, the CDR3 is TGTGCCAGCAGTCCGTGGACTAGCGGGGGGCTGCCGATCGAGACCCAGTACTTC.

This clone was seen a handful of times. CDR3 in amino acids: CASSFAGTQYF. DNA of the CDR3: TGTGCCAGCAGTTTCGCAGGGACCCAGTACTTC. The chain recombines TRBV28 with TRBJ2-5; D remains ambiguous. Germline V CDR1 and CDR2: MDHEN, SYDVKM. The CDR3 runs 11 residues. V gave up 3 bases and J gave up 7 bases, with 6 bases separating them.

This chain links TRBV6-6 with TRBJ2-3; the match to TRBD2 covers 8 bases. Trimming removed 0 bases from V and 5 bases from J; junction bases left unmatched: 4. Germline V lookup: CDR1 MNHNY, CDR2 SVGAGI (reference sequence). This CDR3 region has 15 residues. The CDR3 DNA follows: TGTGCCAGCAGTTACTCGACGGGGGGGAGAGATACGCAGTATTTT. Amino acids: CASSYSTGGRDTQYF.